The 18 T cell receptor beta chains below come from one sample, sequenced in a study of Graves' ophthalmopathy and Graves' hyperthyroidism. CDR3 regions of TCR beta were amplified from RNA transcripts. The first-round RT-PCR employed HTBI primers together with the Qiagen OneStep RT-PCR kit. A multiplex PCR was then performed as the second round. TCRdb independently ran MiXCR on the multiplex PCR reads; one entry per CDR3 protein. The sample carries 150,000 to 200,000 distinct CDR3 sequences, 39% recorded once. The sample comprised peripheral blood. These receptors were obtained from a man aged 25 to 40 with Graves' ophthalmopathy.

The chain employs TRBV12-3 or TRBV12-4 and TRBJ2-5; D possibly corresponds to TRBD2 (6 bases). The CDR3 has 14 amino acids. Trimming shortened V by 3 bases and J by 5 bases, and 13 bases separated the two germline ends. CDR3 sequence: CASSFWGDAETQYF. The CDR3 DNA is TGTGCCAGCAGTTTTTGGGGGGATGCGGAGACCCAGTACTTC.

This clonotype was found many times. V and J are TRBV18 and TRBJ1-1; D remains unclear. Trimming pared 3 bases from V and 0 bases from J, leaving 11 bases between. The V gene's germline CDR1 is KGHSH and CDR2 LQKENI. This CDR3 comprises 15 residues. The DNA of the CDR3 is TGTGCCAGCTCACCTAGGACGGAGATGAACACTGAAGCTTTCTTT. Its translation: CASSPRTEMNTEAFF. Variable domain in full (rest from reference TRBV18 and TRBJ1-1): NAGVMQNPRHLVRRRGQEARLRCSPMKGHSHVYWYRQLPEEGLKFMVYLQKENIIDESGMPKERFSAEFPKEGPSILRIQQVVRGDSAAYFCASSPRTEMNTEAFFGQGTRLTVV.

This clonotype was counted at least ten times. In nucleotides, the CDR3 is TGTGCCAGCAAAGCCCAACCCTGGGGGGCTGAAGAAGAGACCCAGTACTTC. As protein: CASKAQPWGAEEETQYF. The chain carries TRBV6-5 and TRBJ2-5; perhaps D is TRBD1 or TRBD2 (6 bases each). CDR1 is MNHEY, CDR2 SVGAGI, per germline. V lost 7 bases, J lost 3 bases, and 24 bases lay in between. The CDR3 covers 17 residues.

The sample holds many counts of this clonotype. V usage is TRBV20-1 and J usage is TRBJ2-7; 10 positions match TRBD2. CDR1 and CDR2 (germline): DFQATT, SNEGSKA (reference sequence). V dropped 7 bases and J dropped 3; count of bases not matched to a gene: 3. This CDR3 has 12 residues. DNA of the CDR3: TGCAGTGTTCTAGCGGGAGACTACGAGCAGTACTTC. Amino acids: CSVLAGDYEQYF.

This clonotype was picked up many times. The V gene is TRBV4-1, the J gene TRBJ1-1, with D tentatively TRBD1 (6 bases). The V gene's germline CDR1 is MGHRA and CDR2 YSYEKL. The CDR3 is 15 amino acids. V was shortened by 2 bases and J by 1 base, with 11 bases between the two germline ends. CDR3 sequence (DNA): TGCGCCAGCAGCCAAACAGGGTCCCGGAACACTGAAGCTTTCTTT. Its translation is CASSQTGSRNTEAFF.

This clonotype was picked up many times. This chain uses TRBV29-1 with TRBJ2-7, with D perhaps TRBD1 or TRBD2 (6 bases each). The V end lost 2 bases, the J end lost 6 bases, and 20 bases lay between the germline ends. CDR1 and CDR2 from the germline V gene are SQVTM and ANQGSEA. This CDR3 spans 15 amino acids. In DNA, the CDR3 is TGCAGCGTTGAATCGACGGGGGCGGGCCGTGGCGAGCAGTACTTC. Amino acid sequence: CSVESTGAGRGEQYF.

The chain combines TRBV4-2 with TRBJ1-1; 7 bases are a match to TRBD1. The CDR3 runs to 15 residues. V shed 2 bases, J shed 5 bases, and the junction held 8 bases outside the gene matches. Germline V gene lookup returns CDR1 LGHNA and CDR2 YNFKEQ. CDR3 nucleotide sequence: TGTGCCAGCAGCCAACCGACAGGGAGGGGTACTGAAGCTTTCTTT. This translates into CASSQPTGRGTEAFF.

This clonotype was observed at least ten times. The J gene is TRBJ1-2, the V gene TRBV19; 8 bases agree with TRBD1. The CDR3 contains 14 residues. The J segment lost 3 bases and the V segment lost 5 bases, leaving 5 bases of the junction unmatched. Germline V gene sequence: CDR1 LNHDA, CDR2 SQIVND (reference sequence). CDR3 loop: CASSPSDRDYGYTF. The CDR3 region has the DNA TGTGCCAGTAGTCCTTCGGACAGGGACTATGGCTACACCTTC.

Many counts were recorded for this clonotype. This chain connects TRBV7-9 to TRBJ2-7; possibly TRBD2 for D (5 bases). V lost 11 bases and J lost 3, with 14 bases in between. Germline CDR1 is SEHNR and CDR2 is FQNEAQ (reference sequence). The CDR3 covers 12 residues. The CDR3, as DNA: TGTGCCTTTGAGGGTGGCTACTACGAGCAGTACTTC. Protein: CAFEGGYYEQYF.

The table lists this clonotype with a count of one. A read error may produce the germline difference seen at one junction end. The V and J genes are TRBV18 and TRBJ2-6; TRBD2 might be the D (5 bases). This CDR3 has 16 amino acids. Germline V lookup: CDR1 KGHSH, CDR2 LQKENI. The CDR3 DNA sequence: TGTGCCAGCTCCCCACAACCGGGGACTGGGGCCAACGTCCTGACTTTC. Its translation is CASSPQPGTGANVLTF.

There are many counts of this clonotype. This chain connects TRBV4-1 to TRBJ2-5, with 8 bases fitting TRBD2. This CDR3 comprises 16 residues. Germline CDR1 reads MGHRA; CDR2 reads YSYEKL. The V segment lost 3 bases and the J segment 5 bases; nucleotides outside the gene matches: 11. CDR3 in amino acids: CASSHGGAGGTETQYF. The DNA for the CDR3 is TGCGCCAGCAGCCACGGGGGGGCGGGAGGTACGGAGACCCAGTACTTC.

The chain recombines TRBV10-3 with TRBJ1-1; D is ambiguous. Germline V gene lookup returns CDR1 ENHRY and CDR2 SYGVKD. Trimming removed 3 bases from V and 1 base from J, with 6 bases in between. The CDR3 sequence is 13 residues long. The CDR3 DNA is TGTGCCATCAGTGATAATGGGAACACTGAAGCTTTCTTT. This translates into CAISDNGNTEAFF.

The CDR3 DNA follows: TGTGCCTGGAGTCGACAGGAGAACACTGAAGCTTTCTTT. Translating gives CAWSRQENTEAFF. This rearrangement joins TRBV30 to TRBJ1-1; perhaps TRBD1 as D (6 bases). The V and J ends lost 2 bases and 1 base respectively, with 8 bases between them. The CDR3 has 13 amino acids. The germline V gene has CDR1 GTSNPN and CDR2 SVGIG (reference sequence).

This clonotype was observed at least ten times. The V gene is TRBV11-2, the J gene TRBJ2-3, with TRBD2 matching 10 bases. CDR3 length equals 17 residues. Germline V gene data show CDR1 as SGHAT and CDR2 as FQNNGV. V lost 4 bases to trimming and J lost 6 bases; unmatched junction nucleotides: 13. The CDR3, as DNA: TGTGCCAGCAGCTCCCGGAGCGGGAGGGCCTTATGGGATACGCAGTATTTT. It translates to CASSSRSGRALWDTQYF.

The chain has TRBV6-2 or TRBV6-3 and TRBJ1-1; D is undetermined. CDR1 and CDR2 from the germline V gene are MNHEY and SVGEGT. V shed 8 bases and J shed 1 base, with 20 bases lying between them. The CDR3 is 16 residues long. The CDR3 protein is CASLFTTTTANTEAFF. In DNA form, the CDR3 reads TGTGCCAGCTTATTTACCACGACAACTGCGAACACTGAAGCTTTCTTT.

This clonotype was seen ten or more times. The J gene is TRBJ1-1, the V gene TRBV12-5; D not certain. This CDR3 has 14 residues. Per germline, CDR1 LGHNT and CDR2 FRNRAP. The V gene lost 3 bases and the J gene lost 1 base, with 9 bases spanning the gap. The CDR3 DNA follows: TGTGCTAGTGGTTTTTCTCCGGAGAACACTGAAGCTTTCTTT. Its translation: CASGFSPENTEAFF.

The gene calls are TRBV6-2 or TRBV6-3 and TRBJ2-5; a weak D match, TRBD1 (5 bases). With 5 bases removed from V and 5 bases from J, the gap between germline ends came to 12 bases. CDR3 length: 13 amino acids. Germline-derived CDR1 and CDR2 are MNHEY and SVGEGT. This chain's CDR3 is CASSRQIKETQYF. In DNA, the CDR3 is TGTGCCAGCAGTCGACAGATTAAGGAGACCCAGTACTTC.

This clonotype was recorded many times. The chain employs TRBV5-1 and TRBJ2-7; D possibly uses TRBD1 or TRBD2 (5 bases each). The length of the CDR3 is 14 residues. Deletions cut 7 bases from V and 2 bases from J, with 16 bases between. Germline CDR1 reads SGHRS; CDR2 reads YFSETQ. The CDR3 DNA is TGCGCCAGCGGCTCGGGACGTAATCCCTACGAGCAGTACTTC. Protein sequence: CASGSGRNPYEQYF.